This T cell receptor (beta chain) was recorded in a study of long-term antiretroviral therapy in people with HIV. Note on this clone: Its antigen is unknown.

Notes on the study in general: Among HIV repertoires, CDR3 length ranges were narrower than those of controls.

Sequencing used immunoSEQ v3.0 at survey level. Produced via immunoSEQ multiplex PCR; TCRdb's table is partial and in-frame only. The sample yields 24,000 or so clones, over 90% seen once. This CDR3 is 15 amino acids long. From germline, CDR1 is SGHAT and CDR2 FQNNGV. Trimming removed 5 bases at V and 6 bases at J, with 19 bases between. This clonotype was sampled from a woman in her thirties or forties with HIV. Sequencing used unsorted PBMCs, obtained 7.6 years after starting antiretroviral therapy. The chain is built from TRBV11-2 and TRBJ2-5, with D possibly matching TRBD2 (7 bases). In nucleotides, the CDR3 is TGTGCCAGCAGCGGGAACCCGGGGGGCCGAAAGACCCAGTACTTC. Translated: CASSGNPGGRKTQYF.